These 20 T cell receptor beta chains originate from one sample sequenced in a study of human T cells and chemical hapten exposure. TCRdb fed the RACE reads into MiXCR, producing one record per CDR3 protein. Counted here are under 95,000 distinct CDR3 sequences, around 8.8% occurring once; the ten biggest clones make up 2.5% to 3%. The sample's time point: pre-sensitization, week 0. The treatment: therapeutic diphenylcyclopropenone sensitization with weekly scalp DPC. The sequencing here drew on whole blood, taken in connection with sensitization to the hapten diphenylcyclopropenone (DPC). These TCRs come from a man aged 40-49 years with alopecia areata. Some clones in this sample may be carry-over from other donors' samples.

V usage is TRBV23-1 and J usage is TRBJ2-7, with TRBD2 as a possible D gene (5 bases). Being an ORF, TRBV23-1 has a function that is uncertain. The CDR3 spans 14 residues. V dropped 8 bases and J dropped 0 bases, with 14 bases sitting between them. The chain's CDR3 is CASPRPGDSYEQYF. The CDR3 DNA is TGCGCCAGCCCCCGTCCCGGGGACTCCTACGAGCAGTACTTC.

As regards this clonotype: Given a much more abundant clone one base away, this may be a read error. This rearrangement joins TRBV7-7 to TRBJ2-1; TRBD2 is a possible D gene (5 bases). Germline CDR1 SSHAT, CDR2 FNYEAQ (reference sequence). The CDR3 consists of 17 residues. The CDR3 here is CASNQARSGRSYNEQFF. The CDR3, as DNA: TGTGCTAGCAACCAAGCACGGAGCGGTCGCTCCTACAATGAGCAGTTCTTC. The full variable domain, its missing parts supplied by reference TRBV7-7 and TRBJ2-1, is GAGVSQSPRYKVTKRGQDVTLRCDPISSHATLYWYQQALGQGPEFLTYFNYEAQPDKSGLPSDRFSAERPEGSISTLTIQRTEQRDSAMYRCASNQARSGRSYNEQFFGPGTRLTVL.

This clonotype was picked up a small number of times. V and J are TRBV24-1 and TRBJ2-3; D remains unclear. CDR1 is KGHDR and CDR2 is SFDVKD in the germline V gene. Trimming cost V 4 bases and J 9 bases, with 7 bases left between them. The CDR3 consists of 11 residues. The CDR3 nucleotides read TGTGCCACCAGTGACCCCCGCACGCAGTATTTT. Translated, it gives CATSDPRTQYF.

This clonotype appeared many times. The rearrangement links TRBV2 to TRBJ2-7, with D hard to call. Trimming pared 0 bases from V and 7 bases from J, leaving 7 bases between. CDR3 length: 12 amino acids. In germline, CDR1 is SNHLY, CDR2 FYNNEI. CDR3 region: CASSEALREQYV. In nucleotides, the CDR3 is TGTGCCAGCAGTGAAGCGCTTCGGGAGCAGTACGTC.

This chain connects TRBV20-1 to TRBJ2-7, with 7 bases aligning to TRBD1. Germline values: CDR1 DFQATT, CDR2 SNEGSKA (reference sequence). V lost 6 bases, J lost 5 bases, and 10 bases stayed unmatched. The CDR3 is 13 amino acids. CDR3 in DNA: TGCAGTGCCTCGCCGGACAGGATCCACGAGCAGTACGTC. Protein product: CSASPDRIHEQYV.

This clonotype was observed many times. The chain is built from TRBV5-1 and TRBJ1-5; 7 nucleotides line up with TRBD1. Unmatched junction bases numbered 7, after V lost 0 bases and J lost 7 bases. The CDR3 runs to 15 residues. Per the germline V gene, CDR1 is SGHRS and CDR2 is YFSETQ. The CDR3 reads CASSLDAGGQQPQHF. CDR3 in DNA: TGCGCCAGCAGCTTGGATGCAGGGGGACAACAGCCCCAGCATTTT.

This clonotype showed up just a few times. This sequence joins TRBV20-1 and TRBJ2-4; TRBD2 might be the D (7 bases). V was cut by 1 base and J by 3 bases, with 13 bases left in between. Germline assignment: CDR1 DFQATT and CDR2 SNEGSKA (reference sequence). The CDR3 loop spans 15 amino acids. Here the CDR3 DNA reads TGCAGTGCTAGAGGGGGGGGCGCTGACAAAAACATTCAGTACTTC. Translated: CSARGGGADKNIQYF.

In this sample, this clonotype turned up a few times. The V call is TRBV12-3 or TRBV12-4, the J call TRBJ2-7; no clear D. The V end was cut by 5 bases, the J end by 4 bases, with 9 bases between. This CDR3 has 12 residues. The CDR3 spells CASSQRNYEQYV. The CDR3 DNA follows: TGTGCCAGCAGTCAGAGGAATTACGAGCAGTACGTC.

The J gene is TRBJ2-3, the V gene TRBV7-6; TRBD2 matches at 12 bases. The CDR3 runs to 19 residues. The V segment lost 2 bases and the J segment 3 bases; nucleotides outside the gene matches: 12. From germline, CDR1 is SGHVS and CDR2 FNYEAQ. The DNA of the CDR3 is TGTGCCAGCAGCTTATTGTTCGGACTAGCGGGACCGGGTACAGATACGCAGTATTTT. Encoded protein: CASSLLFGLAGPGTDTQYF.

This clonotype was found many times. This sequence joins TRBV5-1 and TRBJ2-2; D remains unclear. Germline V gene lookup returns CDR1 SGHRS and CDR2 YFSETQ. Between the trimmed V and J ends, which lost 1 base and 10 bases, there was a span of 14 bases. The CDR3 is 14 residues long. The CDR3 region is CASSLTSLAAELFF. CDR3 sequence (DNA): TGCGCCAGCAGCTTGACCTCTCTCGCGGCGGAGCTGTTTTTT. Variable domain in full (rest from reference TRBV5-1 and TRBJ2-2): KAGVTQTPRYLIKTRGQQVTLSCSPISGHRSVSWYQQTPGQGLQFLFEYFSETQRNKGNFPGRFSGRQFSNSRSEMNVSTLELGDSALYLCASSLTSLAAELFFGEGSRLTVL.

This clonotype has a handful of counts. The CDR3 region has the DNA TGTGCCAGCAGCCACCCGAGAGCCAGGGGCTACACCTTC. Its protein product is CASSHPRARGYTF. The rearrangement joins TRBV3-1 to TRBJ1-2; D unresolved. V lost 3 bases to trimming and J lost 8 bases, with 13 bases between them. CDR1 LGHDT and CDR2 YNNKEL come from the germline V gene (reference sequence). The CDR3 sequence is 13 residues long.

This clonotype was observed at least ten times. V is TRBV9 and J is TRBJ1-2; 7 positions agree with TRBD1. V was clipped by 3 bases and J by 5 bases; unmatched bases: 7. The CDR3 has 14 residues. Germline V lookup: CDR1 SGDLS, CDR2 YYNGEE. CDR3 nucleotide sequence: TGTGCCAGCAGCGGAATACAGGGGTTATATGGCTACACCTTC. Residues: CASSGIQGLYGYTF.

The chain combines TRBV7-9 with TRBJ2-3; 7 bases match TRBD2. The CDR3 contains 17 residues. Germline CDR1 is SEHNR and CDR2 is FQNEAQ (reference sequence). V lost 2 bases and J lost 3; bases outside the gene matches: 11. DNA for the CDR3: TGTGCCAGCAGCTTACTTACGGGAGGCCGGGTGACAGATACGCAGTATTTT. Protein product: CASSLLTGGRVTDTQYF.

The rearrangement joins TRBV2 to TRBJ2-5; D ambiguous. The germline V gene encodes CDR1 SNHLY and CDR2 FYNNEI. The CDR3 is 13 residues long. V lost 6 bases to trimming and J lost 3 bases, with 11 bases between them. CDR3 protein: CASRGRTKETQYF. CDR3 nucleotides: TGTGCCAGCAGAGGCCGAACCAAAGAGACCCAGTACTTC.

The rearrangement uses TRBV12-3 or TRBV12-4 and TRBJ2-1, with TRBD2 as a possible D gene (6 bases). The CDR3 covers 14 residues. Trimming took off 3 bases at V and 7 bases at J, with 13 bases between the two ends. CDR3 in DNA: TGTGCCAGCAGTTTCACCGGGAGAAATAATGAGCAGTTCTTC. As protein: CASSFTGRNNEQFF.

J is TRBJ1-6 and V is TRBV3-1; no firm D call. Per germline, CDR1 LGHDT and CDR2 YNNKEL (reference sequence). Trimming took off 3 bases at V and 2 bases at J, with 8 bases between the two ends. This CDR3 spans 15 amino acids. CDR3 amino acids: CASSQKGAYNSPLHF. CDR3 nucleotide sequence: TGTGCCAGCAGCCAGAAAGGAGCCTATAATTCACCCCTCCACTTT.

In DNA form, the CDR3 reads TGTGCCAGCGTCCGGACAGGCACAGATACGCAGTATTTT. Its translation: CASVRTGTDTQYF. The chain carries TRBV27 and TRBJ2-3; D perhaps matches TRBD1 (6 bases). V gave up 8 bases and J gave up 1 base, with 10 bases separating them. The CDR3 runs 13 residues. Looked up from germline, CDR1 is MNHEY and CDR2 is SMNVEV (reference sequence).

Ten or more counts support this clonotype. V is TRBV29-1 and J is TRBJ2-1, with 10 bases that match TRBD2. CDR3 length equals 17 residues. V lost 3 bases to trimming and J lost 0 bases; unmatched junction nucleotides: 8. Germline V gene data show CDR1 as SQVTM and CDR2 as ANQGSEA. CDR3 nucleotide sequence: TGCAGCGTTGATCCTAGCGGGGGACCCTACTCCTACAATGAGCAGTTCTTC. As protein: CSVDPSGGPYSYNEQFF.

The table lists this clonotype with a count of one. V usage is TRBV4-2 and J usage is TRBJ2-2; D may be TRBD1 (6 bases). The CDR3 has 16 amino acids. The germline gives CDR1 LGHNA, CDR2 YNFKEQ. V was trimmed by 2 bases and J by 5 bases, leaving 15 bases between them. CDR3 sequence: CASSQSRTATTGELFF. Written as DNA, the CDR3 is TGTGCCAGCAGCCAAAGCAGGACAGCAACTACCGGGGAGCTGTTTTTT.

The CDR3 DNA reads TGTGCCAGCAGCTCCGAAACTATAGTGAGGGGGAGCAAGCCCCAGCATTTT. Translating gives CASSSETIVRGSKPQHF. V is TRBV11-2 and J is TRBJ1-5; D is possibly TRBD1 (6 bases). The V end was cut by 4 bases, the J end by 8 bases, with 24 bases between. CDR3 length: 17 residues. The germline gives CDR1 SGHAT, CDR2 FQNNGV.